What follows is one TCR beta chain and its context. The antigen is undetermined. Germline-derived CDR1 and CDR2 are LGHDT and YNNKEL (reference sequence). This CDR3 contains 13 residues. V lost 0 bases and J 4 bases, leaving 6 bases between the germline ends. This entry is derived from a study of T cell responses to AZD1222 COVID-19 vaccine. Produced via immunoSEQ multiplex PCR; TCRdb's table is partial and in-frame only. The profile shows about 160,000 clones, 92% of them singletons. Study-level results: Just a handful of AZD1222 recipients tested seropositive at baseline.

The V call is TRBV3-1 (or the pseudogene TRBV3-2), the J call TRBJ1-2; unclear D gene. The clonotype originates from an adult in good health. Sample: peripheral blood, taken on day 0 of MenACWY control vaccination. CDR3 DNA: TGTGCCAGCAGCCAAGAAGGGTCCTATGGCTACACCTTC. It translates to CASSQEGSYGYTF.